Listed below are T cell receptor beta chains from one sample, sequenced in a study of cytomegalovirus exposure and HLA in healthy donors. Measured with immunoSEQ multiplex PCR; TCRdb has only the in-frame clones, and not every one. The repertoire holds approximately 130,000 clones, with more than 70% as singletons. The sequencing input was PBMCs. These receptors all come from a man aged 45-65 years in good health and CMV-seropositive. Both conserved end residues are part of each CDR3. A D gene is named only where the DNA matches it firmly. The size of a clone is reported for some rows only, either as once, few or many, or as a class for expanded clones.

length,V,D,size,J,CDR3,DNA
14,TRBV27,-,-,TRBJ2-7,CASSFSGLSYEQYF,TGTGCCAGCAGTTTTTCAGGGCTCTCCTACGAGCAGTACTTC
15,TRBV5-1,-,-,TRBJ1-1,CASSPSGTVNTEAFF,TGCGCCAGCAGCCCGTCCGGGACTGTGAACACTGAAGCTTTCTTT
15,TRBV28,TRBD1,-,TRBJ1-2,CASSFRDRGSYGYTF,TGTGCCAGCAGTTTCCGGGACAGGGGGAGTTATGGCTACACCTTC
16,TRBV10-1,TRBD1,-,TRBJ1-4,CASTRTGGLSGEKLFF,TGCGCCAGCACCAGGACAGGGGGTTTGTCTGGTGAAAAACTGTTTTTT
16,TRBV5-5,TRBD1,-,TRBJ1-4,CASSLGPGTGKEKLFF,TGTGCCAGCAGCTTGGGACCCGGGACAGGCAAAGAAAAACTGTTTTTT
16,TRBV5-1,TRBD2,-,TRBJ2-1,CASSLGSGGAYNEQFF,TGCGCCAGCAGCTTGGGTAGCGGGGGGGCCTACAATGAGCAGTTCTTC
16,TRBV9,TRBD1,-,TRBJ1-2,CASSDGTGIRLYGYTF,TGTGCCAGCAGCGACGGGACAGGGATACGCCTCTATGGCTACACCTTC
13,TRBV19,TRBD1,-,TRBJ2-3,CASSGTGIDTQYF,TGTGCCTCGAGCGGGACAGGGATCGATACGCAGTATTTT
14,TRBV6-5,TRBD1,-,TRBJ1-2,CASRRTGDSYGYTF,TGTGCCAGCAGACGTACAGGGGATAGCTATGGCTACACCTTC
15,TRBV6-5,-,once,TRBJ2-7,CASSPQGTGEFEQYF,TGTGCCAGCAGTCCCCAAGGGACTGGGGAGTTCGAGCAGTACTTC